The entry below describes one T cell receptor beta chain. Profiled with immunoSEQ multiplex PCR; TCRdb holds only in-frame clones, not every one. The sample yields tens of thousands of clones, 60% to 75% seen once. These data are taken from a study of PD-1 blockade in classical Hodgkin lymphoma. Time point reported: cycle 4 day 1 (C4D1), after more than five weeks of nivolumab. Every single patient, without exception, relapsed after autologous stem cell transplantation, and brentuximab vedotin exposure varied. The CDR3 runs to 14 residues. The germline V gene encodes CDR1 WNHNN and CDR2 SYGVQD (reference sequence). Trimming took off 1 base at V and 1 base at J, with 7 bases between the two ends.

The chain is built from TRBV10-1 and TRBJ1-1; D not certain. The material was peripheral blood mononuclear cells (PBMCs), obtained before the fourth cycle of nivolumab. This TCR came from a human donor with classical Hodgkin lymphoma. CDR3 DNA: TGCGCCAGCAGTGAGTTGTACGGGAACACTGAAGCTTTCTTT. Its protein product is CASSELYGNTEAFF.